This TCR beta chain was sequenced during a study of T cell repertoires in cytomegalovirus infection. Turning to the study itself: Indications of both CMV infection and matching HLA type were provided by public TCR beta signatures.

TCRdb reanalysed the reads using MiXCR and keeps one entry per CDR3 protein. The repertoire holds under 850,000 distinct CDR3 sequences, 30% to 35% seen once, with roughly 20% in the top ten. The CDR3 spans 14 residues. Trimming took off 5 bases at V and 7 bases at J, with 15 bases between the two ends. Germline V gene data show CDR1 as LGHNA and CDR2 as YNFKEQ. Notes on this clonotype: Its specificity is unknown.

The source material was cultured PBMCs, sampled from culture after CMV antigen stimulation. The J gene is TRBJ2-1, the V gene TRBV4-2; the D gene is possibly TRBD2 (6 bases). This sequence originates from a human donor in good health (CMV status not recorded). Some clones in this sample may be carry-over from other donors' samples. CDR3 sequence reads: CASSKGLPQNEQFF. CDR3 DNA sequence: TGTGCCAGCAGCAAGGGACTTCCCCAAAATGAGCAGTTCTTC.